The clone carrying this TCR beta chain was counted between two and nine times. Germline V gene data show CDR1 as LGHNA and CDR2 as YNFKEQ. CDR3 size: 16 residues. V was clipped by 1 base and J by 5 bases; unmatched bases: 9. The source of the sample is a study of beta chain features in type 1 diabetes. The entirety of the isolated RNA underwent reverse transcription, so expressed TCRB transcripts were sequenced. TCRdb's table, derived via immunoSEQ multiplex PCR, lists solely in-frame clones and lacks some. The sample includes 300,000 to 450,000 clones, about 20% seen only once; the top ten take approximately 0.041%.

The sequenced sample was naive CD4+ T cells from blood. This clonotype was obtained from a woman aged 18-29 years in good health. The rearrangement uses TRBV4-2 and TRBJ2-5, with 8 positions matching TRBD2. The CDR3: CASSQVIGRAGETQYF. CDR3 nucleotide sequence: TGTGCCAGCAGCCAAGTTATCGGGAGGGCCGGGGAGACCCAGTACTTC.